Below, 26 T cell receptor beta chains from the same sample are listed, as sequenced in a study of patients and donors after allogeneic stem cell transplantation. TCRdb itself ran the RT-PCR reads through MiXCR, one entry per CDR3 protein. The sample carries 20,000 or so distinct CDR3 sequences, 4.5% to 5.5% recorded once. The sequencing input was blood, either unsorted or a sorted T cell fraction (not recorded which). All receptors come from a human donor who was either an allogeneic HSCT recipient or a stem cell or donor lymphocyte infusion donor (not recorded which). It is not recorded whose cells these are; they may come from a transplant donor.

This clonotype was picked up many times. The chain has TRBV20-1 and TRBJ1-5, with TRBD1 as a possible D gene (6 bases). Germline V gene lookup returns CDR1 DFQATT and CDR2 SNEGSKA (reference sequence). Trimming cost V 6 bases and J 4 bases, with 16 bases left between them. The CDR3 is 14 amino acids. The CDR3 DNA sequence: TGCAGTGCCAAGATGGGGGGCTGGAATCAGCCCCAGCATTTT. Its translation: CSAKMGGWNQPQHF.

This clonotype was counted ten times or more. The rearrangement links TRBV28 to TRBJ2-7, with D unresolved. The CDR3 is made up of 13 amino acids. With 8 bases removed from V and 1 base from J, the gap between germline ends came to 12 bases. CDR1 and CDR2 from the germline V gene are MDHEN and SYDVKM. The DNA for the CDR3 is TGTGCCAGCTCGGGCCCCGGTTCCTACGAGCAGTACTTC. Translation: CASSGPGSYEQYF.

Many counts were recorded for this clonotype. V gene TRBV2 combines with J gene TRBJ2-1; TRBD1 is a possible D gene (7 bases). The V end was cut by 7 bases, the J end by 6 bases, with 13 bases between. The CDR3 has 13 amino acids. The germline V gene has CDR1 SNHLY and CDR2 FYNNEI. The CDR3 spells CASIPGGFNEQFF. In DNA form, the CDR3 reads TGTGCCAGCATTCCAGGGGGGTTCAATGAGCAGTTCTTC.

This clonotype has a count of ten or more. CDR3 sequence: CASSQNRTSGPFYEQYF. As DNA, the CDR3 is TGTGCCAGCAGCCAGAATCGGACTAGCGGGCCCTTCTACGAGCAGTACTTC. The genes are TRBV9 and TRBJ2-7; 11 bases align to TRBD2. V lost 4 bases to trimming and J lost 3 bases; unmatched junction nucleotides: 12. The CDR3 is 17 residues long. Germline V gene sequence: CDR1 SGDLS, CDR2 YYNGEE.

The chain links TRBV5-8 to TRBJ2-5; the D call may be TRBD1 or TRBD2 (5 bases each). This CDR3 has 12 amino acids. Trimming cost V 8 bases and J 2 bases, with 10 bases left between them. Germline-derived CDR1 and CDR2 are SGHTS and YDEGEE. CDR3 protein: CARPGPQETQYF. Here the CDR3 DNA reads TGTGCCAGACCGGGACCACAAGAGACCCAGTACTTC.

Within the sample, this clonotype is medium-sized. J is TRBJ2-2 and V is TRBV7-9; the D is unclear. The CDR3 loop spans 16 amino acids. Germline V gene sequence: CDR1 SEHNR, CDR2 FQNEAQ (reference sequence). Trimming left V 4 bases short and J 0 bases short, with 12 bases between. DNA of the CDR3: TGTGCCAGCAGCTCCGGGTCGGGCACGAACACCGGGGAGCTGTTTTTT. Protein product: CASSSGSGTNTGELFF.

The rearrangement uses TRBV19 and TRBJ1-1; no clear D gene. Per germline, CDR1 LNHDA and CDR2 SQIVND (reference sequence). The CDR3 is made up of 15 amino acids. V was shortened by 6 bases and J by 2 bases, with 16 bases between the two germline ends. This CDR3 reads CASSTLITTNTEAFF. CDR3 coding DNA: TGTGCCAGTAGCACACTCATCACAACCAACACTGAAGCTTTCTTT.

This clonotype was seen at least ten times. CDR3 DNA sequence: TGTGCCAGCAGCCCACCCCTTCCGGGACAGAGCGGATACGAGCAGTACTTC. Translation gives CASSPPLPGQSGYEQYF. This chain uses TRBV7-9 with TRBJ2-7; 7 nucleotides match TRBD1. The CDR3 length is 17 residues. Germline lookup yields CDR1 SEHNR and CDR2 FQNEAQ (reference sequence). After removal of 5 bases from V and 4 bases from J, the junction contained 17 bases not matched to a gene.

This clonotype has a count of ten or more. This chain uses TRBV9 with TRBJ1-2, with D tentatively TRBD1 (6 bases). Germline CDR1 is SGDLS and CDR2 is YYNGEE. Trimming shortened V by 4 bases and J by 3 bases, and 16 bases separated the two germline ends. The CDR3 runs 15 residues. Here the CDR3 DNA reads TGTGCCAGCAGCTGGGACCCGGGGGGCGACTATGGCTACACCTTC. Translating it yields CASSWDPGGDYGYTF.

This clonotype appeared many times. The V gene is TRBV15, the J gene TRBJ2-7; D not certain. V was clipped by 1 base and J by 4 bases, with 5 bases between them. Germline-derived CDR1 and CDR2 are LNHNV and YYDKDF (reference sequence). The CDR3 loop spans 12 amino acids. The CDR3 DNA reads TGTGCCACCAGCAGAGGGGGTTACGAGCAGTACTTC. Translation gives CATSRGGYEQYF.

This clonotype was seen a handful of times. This chain connects TRBV6-1 to TRBJ1-4; D possibly corresponds to TRBD1 (5 bases). V was pared by 3 bases and J by 3 bases, with 14 bases between. CDR1 is MNHNS, CDR2 SASEGT, per germline. This CDR3 has 16 amino acids. This CDR3 reads CASSDAFRGANEKLFF. The CDR3 nucleotides are TGTGCCAGCAGTGACGCCTTTAGGGGCGCTAATGAAAAACTGTTTTTT.

Ten or more counts support this clonotype. The chain couples TRBV28 to TRBJ1-2; D gene uncertain. Between the trimmed V and J ends, which lost 6 bases and 5 bases, there was a span of 4 bases. Per germline, CDR1 MDHEN and CDR2 SYDVKM. CDR3 length equals 10 residues. In DNA form, the CDR3 reads TGTGCCAGCAGCTCTTATGGCTACACCTTC. As protein: CASSSYGYTF.

Many counts were recorded for this clonotype. The genes are TRBV6-4 and TRBJ1-1; D remains ambiguous. Germline CDR1 is MRHNA and CDR2 is SNTAGT. The germline V and J ends were trimmed by 6 bases and 1 base, with 12 bases remaining between them. The CDR3 is 14 residues long. In nucleotides, the CDR3 is TGTGCCAGCAGCCCCAACCCGGGGAACACTGAAGCTTTCTTT. It encodes CASSPNPGNTEAFF.

Ten or more counts support this clonotype. J is TRBJ2-3 and V is TRBV29-1; the D is unclear. V lost 3 bases and J 1 base, leaving 8 bases between the germline ends. This CDR3 comprises 13 residues. Germline lookup yields CDR1 SQVTM and CDR2 ANQGSEA. CDR3 region: CSVDSAGTDTQYF. In DNA form, the CDR3 reads TGCAGCGTTGATTCGGCGGGCACAGATACGCAGTATTTT.

A word on this clonotype: This may come from a read error, since a much larger clone is one base off. The V gene is TRBV6-5, the J gene TRBJ2-5; D remains unclear. The J call may be faulty, since TRBJ2-1 better matches the DNA end. The length of the CDR3 is 12 residues. Germline V gene sequence: CDR1 MNHEY, CDR2 SVGAGI. CDR3 DNA: TGTGCCAGCGGGTGGTACCAAGAGACCCAGTTCTTC. Protein sequence: CASGWYQETQFF.

This clonotype occurred many times. J is TRBJ1-5 and V is TRBV15; 9 nucleotides agree with TRBD1. With V trimmed by 6 bases and J by 0 bases, 9 bases remained unmatched. From germline, CDR1 is LNHNV and CDR2 YYDKDF (reference sequence). This CDR3 has 17 residues. CDR3 DNA: TGTGCCACCAGGGCGGACAGGGGAATTTCTAGCAATCAGCCCCAGCATTTT. This gives the protein CATRADRGISSNQPQHF.

Ten or more counts support this clonotype. The gene calls are TRBV5-1 and TRBJ2-5; the D is unclear. The CDR3 consists of 11 residues. In germline, CDR1 is SGHRS, CDR2 YFSETQ. V lost 0 bases, J lost 3 bases, and 0 bases lay in between. CDR3 amino acids: CASSLEETQYF. The DNA for the CDR3 is TGCGCCAGCAGCTTGGAAGAGACCCAGTACTTC.

This clonotype came up many times. The chain is built from TRBV5-1 and TRBJ1-1; D ambiguous. Germline values: CDR1 SGHRS, CDR2 YFSETQ. The germline V and J ends were trimmed by 6 bases and 7 bases, with 10 bases remaining between them. The CDR3 has 11 amino acids. CDR3 loop: CASKRDLEAFF. The CDR3 region has the DNA TGCGCCAGCAAAAGAGACCTTGAAGCTTTCTTT.

This clonotype came up many times. In DNA form, the CDR3 reads TGTGCCAGCACATATTCTGGGGCCAACGTCCTGACTTTC. Protein: CASTYSGANVLTF. This chain connects TRBV3-1 to TRBJ2-6; D is unclear. The CDR3 is made up of 13 amino acids. Trimming stripped 7 bases from V and 1 base from J, with 5 bases between. The V gene's germline CDR1 is LGHDT and CDR2 YNNKEL (reference sequence).

This clonotype rates as medium-sized. The rearrangement joins TRBV27 to TRBJ2-7; D is unresolved. CDR1 is MNHEY and CDR2 is SMNVEV in the germline V gene (reference sequence). The V and J ends lost 6 bases and 1 base respectively, with 10 bases between them. CDR3 length: 13 amino acids. The DNA for the CDR3 is TGTGCCAGCAGACTCTACCCTTCCTACGAGCAGTACTTC. Translation: CASRLYPSYEQYF.

In its sample, this clonotype was seen many times. The V gene is TRBV3-1, the J gene TRBJ2-7, with no clear D. Deletions cut 3 bases from V and 2 bases from J, with 5 bases between. The germline CDR1 and CDR2 sequences are LGHDT and YNNKEL (reference sequence). The CDR3 is made up of 12 amino acids. The DNA for the CDR3 is TGTGCCAGCAGCCACGGACCCTACGAGCAGTACTTC. It yields the protein CASSHGPYEQYF.

The gene calls are TRBV27 and TRBJ2-7; maybe TRBD2 (6 bases). CDR1 is MNHEY and CDR2 is SMNVEV in the germline V gene (reference sequence). With 3 bases removed from V and 6 bases from J, the gap between germline ends came to 9 bases. The CDR3 sequence is 12 residues long. In DNA form, the CDR3 reads TGTGCCAGCAGTTTTAGACTAGGCGAGCAGTACTTC. Its translation: CASSFRLGEQYF.

This chain uses TRBV12-3 or TRBV12-4 with TRBJ2-5, with TRBD1 matching 8 bases. The junction had 8 bases not matched to a gene; V was cut back by 3 bases and J by 5 bases. This CDR3 region has 15 residues. The CDR3 nucleotides read TGTGCCAGCAGTTTGAGAGCAGGGGGCCATGAGACCCAGTACTTC. Residues: CASSLRAGGHETQYF.

There are many counts of this clonotype. The chain links TRBV3-1 to TRBJ2-1, with D possibly being TRBD2 (6 bases). The CDR3 runs 15 residues. Germline V gives CDR1 LGHDT, CDR2 YNNKEL (reference sequence). V was cut by 2 bases and J by 8 bases, with 16 bases left in between. DNA of the CDR3: TGTGCCAGCAGCCAATCTGCTAGCTGGGGGGATGAGCAGTTCTTC. Its translation is CASSQSASWGDEQFF.

This clonotype was seen repeatedly, ten times or more. The chain is built from TRBV6-2 or TRBV6-3 and TRBJ1-5; a possible D gene is TRBD1 (5 bases). In germline, CDR1 is MNHEY, CDR2 SVGEGT. The V end lost 6 bases, the J end lost 2 bases, and 14 bases lay between the germline ends. The CDR3 covers 15 residues. CDR3 in amino acids: CASSRPGGGNQPQHF. The CDR3 bases are TGTGCCAGCAGCCGCCCTGGAGGGGGCAATCAGCCCCAGCATTTT.

This clonotype was seen at least ten times. V usage is TRBV7-8 and J usage is TRBJ1-5; TRBD1 might be the D (6 bases). V was cut by 5 bases and J by 7 bases, with 21 bases left in between. Germline CDR1 is SGHVS and CDR2 is FQNEAQ. The CDR3 has 16 residues. This CDR3 is CASSPFDRPRDQPQHF. The DNA for the CDR3 is TGTGCCAGCAGCCCGTTCGACAGGCCACGAGACCAGCCCCAGCATTTT.